These 20 T cell receptor beta chains were all obtained from the same sample, sequenced in a study of blood T cell repertoires in COVID-19. Repertoires were generated with immunoSEQ multiplex PCR, while TCRdb's copy carries only in-frame clones and drops some. This table holds roughly 70,000 clones, 80% to 85% found once. The sample taken for sequencing was peripheral blood. These receptors were obtained from a human donor in a cohort sampled during active COVID-19.

This clone has only a few counts. The chain has TRBV7-2 and TRBJ2-2; D perhaps matches TRBD1 (6 bases). Trimming took off 2 bases at V and 6 bases at J, with 13 bases between the two ends. CDR1 and CDR2 (germline): SGHTA, FQGNSA. The CDR3 runs to 15 residues. CDR3 DNA sequence: TGTGCCAGCAGCTTAAGGGACATAGTGGCCGGGGAGCTGTTTTTT. Translated, it gives CASSLRDIVAGELFF.

V usage is TRBV7-9 and J usage is TRBJ2-5, with 9 bases aligning to TRBD2. Germline CDR1 is SEHNR and CDR2 is FQNEAQ (reference sequence). CDR3 size: 16 residues. V shed 2 bases and J 1 base; nucleotides not matched to a gene: 5. CDR3 sequence (DNA): TGTGCCAGCAGCTTATTGTTAGCGGGGGTCCAAGAGACCCAGTACTTC. Translation gives CASSLLLAGVQETQYF.

J is TRBJ2-1 and V is TRBV6-5; 13 positions agree with TRBD2. The length of the CDR3 is 15 residues. V lost 4 bases and J lost 6; bases outside the gene matches: 3. Per germline, CDR1 MNHEY and CDR2 SVGAGI. The CDR3 region is CASSSGLAGTNEQFF. The CDR3 DNA follows: TGTGCCAGCAGTTCGGGACTAGCGGGGACCAATGAGCAGTTCTTC.

This clone was seen more than once but under ten times. The gene calls are TRBV2 and TRBJ2-1, with D unclear. Germline values: CDR1 SNHLY, CDR2 FYNNEI. V was trimmed by 8 bases and J by 9 bases, leaving 8 bases between them. The CDR3 totals 10 residues. CDR3 sequence: CASSRVEQFF. CDR3 DNA sequence: TGTGCCAGCTCCCGGGTTGAGCAGTTCTTC.

There are a few counts of this clone. The chain combines TRBV11-3 with TRBJ2-7; tentatively, D is TRBD2 (6 bases). The CDR3 extends over 14 amino acids. V was trimmed by 2 bases and J by 7 bases, leaving 15 bases between them. Germline CDR1 is SGHNT and CDR2 is YENEEA. The CDR3 nucleotides are TGTGCCAGCAGCTTACTGGCGGGGAGTACGGAGCAGTACTTC. Its translation is CASSLLAGSTEQYF.

This clone was detected only a few times. The rearrangement links TRBV6-5 to TRBJ2-7; unclear D gene. The CDR3 has 13 amino acids. V lost 6 bases and J lost 1, with 10 bases in between. Germline V gives CDR1 MNHEY, CDR2 SVGAGI. CDR3 sequence: CASSKQISYEQYF. The CDR3 bases are TGTGCCAGCAGCAAACAGATATCCTACGAGCAGTACTTC.

The chain couples TRBV25-1 to TRBJ2-7; 9 nucleotides agree with TRBD2. Trimming took 3 bases from V and 2 from J; bases not matched to a gene: 14. Germline assignment: CDR1 MGHDK and CDR2 SYGVNS. The CDR3 totals 18 residues. The CDR3 protein is CASSELISRRGGPYEQYF. For the CDR3, the DNA is TGTGCCAGCAGTGAGCTAATATCGAGGCGGGGGGGCCCCTACGAGCAGTACTTC.

The rearrangement uses TRBV5-8 and TRBJ2-3, with 9 bases matching TRBD2. Germline CDR1 and CDR2: SGHTS and YDEGEE. The V and J ends lost 1 base and 1 base, in that order; junction bases with no gene match: 4. The CDR3 is 16 residues long. This CDR3 is CASSLLVAGGTDTQYF. For the CDR3, the DNA is TGTGCCAGCAGCTTGTTGGTAGCGGGGGGCACAGATACGCAGTATTTT.

Comment on this clone: The sample holds other DNA sequences that translate to the same CDR3. The chain combines TRBV7-9 with TRBJ2-3; D might be TRBD1 (5 bases). V was shortened by 5 bases and J by 0 bases, with 12 bases between the two germline ends. This CDR3 has 15 residues. CDR1 SEHNR and CDR2 FQNEAQ come from the germline V gene (reference sequence). The CDR3 DNA follows: TGTGCCAGCAGCCCTCAGGGTACTAGCACAGATACGCAGTATTTT. It is translated as CASSPQGTSTDTQYF.

The chain has TRBV5-1 and TRBJ2-2, with 8 bases lining up with TRBD1. Trimming cost V 4 bases and J 3 bases; bases outside gene matches: 8. The CDR3 runs 16 residues. In germline, CDR1 is SGHRS, CDR2 YFSETQ. This CDR3 reads CASSPPEGQDTGELFF. The CDR3 nucleotides read TGCGCCAGCAGCCCTCCGGAGGGACAGGACACCGGGGAGCTGTTTTTT.

The rearrangement links TRBV19 to TRBJ2-2; D may be TRBD1 (5 bases). Trimming cost V 7 bases and J 2 bases, with 17 bases left between them. The germline CDR1 and CDR2 sequences are LNHDA and SQIVND (reference sequence). This CDR3 is 16 amino acids long. CDR3 region: CASTPGHILNTGELFF. Here the CDR3 DNA reads TGTGCCAGTACCCCCGGACACATACTCAACACCGGGGAGCTGTTTTTT. The whole variable domain, remainder taken from reference TRBV19 and TRBJ2-2, is DGGITQSPKYLFRKEGQNVTLSCEQNLNHDAMYWYRQDPGQGLRLIYYSQIVNDFQKGDIAEGYSVSREKKESFPLTVTSAQKNPTAFYLCASTPGHILNTGELFFGEGSRLTVL.

The gene calls are TRBV7-9 and TRBJ1-6; D is possibly TRBD1 (6 bases). Per germline, CDR1 SEHNR and CDR2 FQNEAQ (reference sequence). The CDR3 extends over 17 amino acids. Trimming took off 5 bases at V and 5 bases at J, with 19 bases between the two ends. CDR3 in amino acids: CASSHLPGQSNNSPLHF. The CDR3 region has the DNA TGTGCCAGCAGCCACCTGCCCGGACAGTCGAATAATTCACCCCTCCACTTT.

This chain joins TRBV27 and TRBJ2-3; TRBD2 matches 12 bases. Per the germline V gene, CDR1 is MNHEY and CDR2 is SMNVEV (reference sequence). V was pared by 6 bases and J by 6 bases, with 7 bases of the junction left unmatched. The CDR3 has 15 residues. CDR3 residues: CASRASGGGLDTQYF. The CDR3 nucleotides read TGTGCCAGCAGGGCTAGCGGGGGGGGACTGGATACGCAGTATTTT.

Details on this clone: Other DNA sequences of this sample code for an identical CDR3. The chain uses TRBV11-3 and TRBJ2-5; D is unresolved. Germline values: CDR1 SGHNT, CDR2 YENEEA. V was cut by 2 bases and J by 1 base, with 8 bases left in between. The CDR3 has 14 amino acids. CDR3 bases: TGTGCCAGCAGCTTAACCGGTTCCCAAGAGACCCAGTACTTC. Protein product: CASSLTGSQETQYF.

The V gene is TRBV2, the J gene TRBJ1-2, with 7 bases lining up with TRBD1. Germline V gene sequence: CDR1 SNHLY, CDR2 FYNNEI. The CDR3 consists of 11 residues. The J segment lost 8 bases and the V segment lost 10 bases, leaving 7 bases of the junction unmatched. The CDR3 coding sequence is TGTGCCACGGACAGGAGCGGAGGCTACACCTTC. As protein: CATDRSGGYTF.

The rearrangement joins TRBV7-6 to TRBJ2-1, with 11 bases that match TRBD2. V dropped 5 bases and J dropped 4; count of bases not matched to a gene: 4. The CDR3 length is 15 residues. CDR1 is SGHVS and CDR2 is FNYEAQ in the germline V gene. The CDR3 DNA follows: TGTGCCAGCAGCCCGACTAGCGGGGAGTACAATGAGCAGTTCTTC. Translated: CASSPTSGEYNEQFF.

The chain recombines TRBV27 with TRBJ1-6; TRBD1 agrees at 12 bases. The CDR3 runs to 18 residues. The V segment lost 4 bases and the J segment 7 bases; nucleotides outside the gene matches: 11. Germline assignment: CDR1 MNHEY and CDR2 SMNVEV (reference sequence). CDR3 DNA: TGTGCCAGCAGTTCAGGGACAGGGGGCTCCCCTCTAAATTCACCCCTCCACTTT. This encodes CASSSGTGGSPLNSPLHF.

The V and J genes are TRBV24-1 and TRBJ2-2; 7 nucleotides align to TRBD2. V lost 6 bases to trimming and J lost 5 bases; unmatched junction nucleotides: 5. The CDR3 covers 14 residues. The germline V gene encodes CDR1 KGHDR and CDR2 SFDVKD. CDR3 DNA: TGTGCCACCAGTAGTAGCGGGTGGACCGGGGAGCTGTTTTTT. This codes for CATSSSGWTGELFF.

The chain combines TRBV5-1 with TRBJ1-5; D remains unclear. V lost 0 bases to trimming and J lost 0 bases, with 7 bases between them. CDR1 SGHRS and CDR2 YFSETQ come from the germline V gene. The CDR3 runs 15 residues. Here the CDR3 reads CASSLAGISNQPQHF. In DNA, the CDR3 is TGCGCCAGCAGCTTGGCAGGCATTAGCAATCAGCCCCAGCATTTT.

The chain is built from TRBV6-5 and TRBJ2-5; 7 bases map to TRBD1. This CDR3 has 14 amino acids. Losses at the gene ends were 6 bases for V and 2 bases for J; bases not matched to a gene: 6. From germline, CDR1 is MNHEY and CDR2 SVGAGI. The CDR3 DNA reads TGTGCCAGCAGGAGGGGGACAGCTCAAGAGACCCAGTACTTC. Its translation: CASRRGTAQETQYF.